A selection of T cell receptor beta chains follows, all from one sample in a study of blood T cell repertoires in COVID-19. TCRdb keeps only in-frame clones here, not all; method: immunoSEQ multiplex PCR. The sample records more than 300,000 clones, about 82% being singletons. The sample comprised peripheral blood. The source of these receptors is a woman aged 50 to 60 with acute or convalescent COVID-19. The CDR3 runs from the conserved cysteine through the conserved F or W. D genes are given only for firm matches. Clone size, where shown, is once, few, many, or a class for clones that have expanded.

cdr3_length: 13; j_call: TRBJ2-7; clone_size: .; d_call: TRBD2; v_call: TRBV7-2; cdr3_aa: CASSSGLDYEQYF; cdr3_nt: TGTGCCAGCAGCTCAGGACTAGACTACGAGCAGTACTTC
cdr3_length: 14; j_call: TRBJ2-7; clone_size: .; d_call: .; v_call: TRBV24-1; cdr3_aa: CATSDIGRDNEQYF; cdr3_nt: TGTGCCACCAGTGACATCGGCAGGGACAACGAGCAGTACTTC
cdr3_length: 15; j_call: TRBJ1-1; clone_size: .; d_call: .; v_call: TRBV5-1; cdr3_aa: CASSQGRGKSGEAFF; cdr3_nt: TGCGCCAGCAGCCAGGGACGGGGGAAATCGGGTGAAGCTTTCTTT
cdr3_length: 15; j_call: TRBJ2-1; clone_size: .; d_call: TRBD2; v_call: TRBV15; cdr3_aa: CATSRDGRDYNEQFF; cdr3_nt: TGTGCCACCAGCAGAGATGGGAGGGATTACAATGAGCAGTTCTTC
cdr3_length: 18; j_call: TRBJ2-6; clone_size: .; d_call: TRBD2; v_call: TRBV7-9; cdr3_aa: CASSVLAGAVSGANVLTF; cdr3_nt: TGTGCCAGCAGCGTCCTAGCGGGAGCCGTCTCTGGGGCCAACGTCCTGACTTTC
cdr3_length: 14; j_call: TRBJ2-1; clone_size: .; d_call: .; v_call: TRBV28; cdr3_aa: CASSFEGGGNEQFF; cdr3_nt: TGTGCCAGCAGCTTTGAGGGAGGGGGTAATGAGCAGTTCTTC
cdr3_length: 14; j_call: TRBJ2-1; clone_size: .; d_call: .; v_call: TRBV24-1; cdr3_aa: CATSRSVAANEQFF; cdr3_nt: TGTGCCACCAGTCGCTCCGTAGCGGCCAATGAGCAGTTCTTC
cdr3_length: 13; j_call: TRBJ2-1; clone_size: .; d_call: .; v_call: TRBV24-1; cdr3_aa: CATSVGAFDEQFF; cdr3_nt: TGTGCCACCAGTGTAGGGGCGTTCGATGAGCAGTTCTTC
cdr3_length: 16; j_call: TRBJ2-2; clone_size: .; d_call: .; v_call: TRBV4-1; cdr3_aa: CASSQRSVANTGELFF; cdr3_nt: TGCGCCAGCAGCCAACGTAGCGTAGCGAACACCGGGGAGCTGTTTTTT
cdr3_length: 17; j_call: TRBJ2-5; clone_size: .; d_call: TRBD2; v_call: TRBV11-2; cdr3_aa: CASSTPRLAGGRGTQYF; cdr3_nt: TGTGCCAGCAGCACACCGAGACTAGCGGGAGGTAGAGGGACCCAGTACTTC
cdr3_length: 15; j_call: TRBJ2-7; clone_size: .; d_call: .; v_call: TRBV3-1/TRBV3-2; cdr3_aa: CASSQVVGGVGEQYF; cdr3_nt: TGTGCCAGCAGCCAAGTGGTAGGGGGAGTCGGCGAGCAGTACTTC
cdr3_length: 14; j_call: TRBJ2-7; clone_size: .; d_call: .; v_call: TRBV5-1; cdr3_aa: CASSSQGTPYEQYF; cdr3_nt: TGCGCCAGCAGCTCACAGGGTACTCCCTACGAGCAGTACTTC
cdr3_length: 11; j_call: TRBJ2-1; clone_size: .; d_call: .; v_call: TRBV28; cdr3_aa: CASRQYNEQFF; cdr3_nt: TGTGCCAGCCGACAATACAATGAGCAGTTCTTC
cdr3_length: 14; j_call: TRBJ2-7; clone_size: .; d_call: TRBD1; v_call: TRBV27; cdr3_aa: CASSRDRGSYEQYF; cdr3_nt: TGTGCCAGCAGTAGGGACAGGGGCTCCTACGAGCAGTACTTC
cdr3_length: 11; j_call: TRBJ1-2; clone_size: .; d_call: .; v_call: TRBV6-6; cdr3_aa: CASRSNYGYTF; cdr3_nt: TGTGCCAGCAGGAGTAACTATGGCTACACCTTC
cdr3_length: 14; j_call: TRBJ1-5; clone_size: .; d_call: TRBD1; v_call: TRBV28; cdr3_aa: CASSPDRGHKPQHF; cdr3_nt: TGTGCCAGCAGCCCAGACAGGGGGCATAAGCCCCAGCATTTT
cdr3_length: 15; j_call: TRBJ2-7; clone_size: .; d_call: .; v_call: TRBV27; cdr3_aa: CATLPRGAPSYEQYF; cdr3_nt: TGTGCCACTCTCCCACGGGGGGCTCCATCCTACGAGCAGTACTTC
cdr3_length: 13; j_call: TRBJ2-1; clone_size: .; d_call: .; v_call: TRBV12-1; cdr3_aa: CASSFPGLHSQFF; cdr3_nt: TGTGCCAGCAGCTTTCCGGGACTCCATTCGCAGTTCTTC
cdr3_length: 15; j_call: TRBJ2-7; clone_size: .; d_call: TRBD2; v_call: TRBV7-2; cdr3_aa: CASSLASGRAYEQYF; cdr3_nt: TGTGCCAGCAGCTTAGCTAGCGGGAGGGCCTACGAGCAGTACTTC
cdr3_length: 15; j_call: TRBJ1-1; clone_size: .; d_call: TRBD1; v_call: TRBV24-1; cdr3_aa: CATSDARTGDTEAFF; cdr3_nt: TGTGCCACCAGTGACGCCCGGACAGGGGACACTGAAGCTTTCTTT
cdr3_length: 19; j_call: TRBJ2-3; clone_size: once; d_call: TRBD2; v_call: TRBV5-6; cdr3_aa: CASSLDVWGRAVSTDTQYF; cdr3_nt: TGTGCCAGCAGCTTGGACGTGTGGGGGAGGGCCGTCTCTACAGATACGCAGTATTTT
cdr3_length: 15; j_call: TRBJ2-7; clone_size: .; d_call: TRBD1; v_call: TRBV5-4; cdr3_aa: CASSAKRTGGYEQYF; cdr3_nt: TGTGCCAGCAGCGCGAAGCGGACAGGGGGTTACGAGCAGTACTTC
cdr3_length: 12; j_call: TRBJ2-3; clone_size: .; d_call: .; v_call: TRBV25-1; cdr3_aa: CASSVALDTQYF; cdr3_nt: TGTGCCAGCAGCGTAGCGCTAGATACGCAGTATTTT
cdr3_length: 19; j_call: TRBJ1-2; clone_size: .; d_call: TRBD1; v_call: TRBV10-3; cdr3_aa: CAISASGAGQRTLNYGYTF; cdr3_nt: TGTGCCATCAGTGCGTCGGGTGCGGGACAGAGAACCCTAAACTATGGCTACACCTTC
cdr3_length: 13; j_call: TRBJ1-2; clone_size: few; d_call: .; v_call: TRBV18; cdr3_aa: CASSPQGDGGYTF; cdr3_nt: TGTGCCAGCTCACCACAGGGGGACGGCGGCTACACCTTC
cdr3_length: 16; j_call: TRBJ2-3; clone_size: .; d_call: TRBD2; v_call: TRBV4-1; cdr3_aa: CASSQDLAGGTDTQYF; cdr3_nt: TGCGCCAGCAGCCAAGATCTAGCGGGAGGGACAGATACGCAGTATTTT
cdr3_length: 14; j_call: TRBJ1-2; clone_size: once; d_call: .; v_call: TRBV18; cdr3_aa: CASSPSRPDYGYTF; cdr3_nt: TGTGCCAGCTCACCAAGCAGGCCTGACTATGGCTACACCTTC
cdr3_length: 14; j_call: TRBJ2-1; clone_size: .; d_call: .; v_call: TRBV3-1/TRBV3-2; cdr3_aa: CASSDSRADSEQFF; cdr3_nt: TGTGCCAGCAGTGACTCCCGTGCGGATAGTGAGCAGTTCTTC
cdr3_length: 14; j_call: TRBJ2-1; clone_size: .; d_call: TRBD2; v_call: TRBV5-1; cdr3_aa: CASSLGTSYNEQFF; cdr3_nt: TGCGCCAGCAGCTTGGGGACTAGCTACAATGAGCAGTTCTTC
cdr3_length: 15; j_call: TRBJ1-4; clone_size: .; d_call: TRBD1; v_call: TRBV5-1; cdr3_aa: CASSLGDRNNEKLFF; cdr3_nt: TGCGCCAGCAGCTTGGGGGACAGGAATAATGAAAAACTGTTTTTT